A selection of T cell receptor beta chains follows, all from one sample in a study of blood T cell repertoires in COVID-19. TCRdb's table, derived via immunoSEQ multiplex PCR, lists solely in-frame clones and lacks some. This sample carries approximately 270,000 clones, about 80% of them seen once, and the ten largest clones take around 8.9%. Sequenced: peripheral blood. The receptors here all came from a man at least 80 years old with acute or convalescent COVID-19. CDR3s include the opening cysteine and the closing phenylalanine or tryptophan. The D gene is left open where the match is weak. Size tells how often a clone was seen (once, few, many) or the class of an expanded clone, and some rows leave it out.

TRBD1	TRBV5-4	TRBJ2-3	-	CASSSSIPGQGRDTQYF	TGTGCCAGCAGCTCCTCCATACCGGGACAGGGAAGGGATACGCAGTATTTT
TRBD2	TRBV5-1	TRBJ2-1	-	CASSLSEAGGFSEQFF	TGCGCCAGCAGCCTCTCCGAGGCGGGGGGGTTCAGTGAGCAGTTCTTC
-	TRBV6-5	TRBJ1-1	-	CASKRDGNTEAFF	TGTGCCAGCAAGAGGGATGGGAACACTGAAGCTTTCTTT
-	TRBV3-1/TRBV3-2	TRBJ1-6	-	CASSQDFRAPGDNSPLHF	TGTGCCAGCAGCCAAGATTTCAGGGCCCCAGGGGATAATTCACCCCTCCACTTT
TRBD1	TRBV4-2	TRBJ2-7	-	CASSQGAGRYEQYF	TGTGCCAGCAGTCAGGGGGCGGGCCGGTACGAGCAGTACTTC
-	TRBV28	TRBJ1-1	-	CASSLGNRVNTEAFF	TGTGCCAGCAGTTTAGGGAACAGGGTGAACACTGAAGCTTTCTTT
-	TRBV6-5	TRBJ1-6	-	CASSSLQGNSPLHF	TGTGCCAGCAGTTCTTTACAGGGCAATTCACCCCTCCACTTT
-	TRBV9	TRBJ2-2	-	CASSVGVRGELFF	TGTGCCAGCAGCGTAGGTGTGCGCGGGGAGCTGTTTTTT
TRBD2	TRBV6-1	TRBJ2-1	-	CASSEGILAGIDEQFF	TGTGCCAGCAGTGAAGGGATTTTAGCGGGAATCGATGAGCAGTTCTTC
-	TRBV9	TRBJ2-7	-	CASSMGQGTYEQYF	TGTGCCAGCAGTATGGGGCAGGGAACCTACGAGCAGTACTTC
-	TRBV4-2	TRBJ1-1	-	CASSQDRGNTEAFF	TGTGCCAGCAGCCAAGACAGGGGGAACACTGAAGCTTTCTTT
-	TRBV18	TRBJ1-6	few	CASSLYRVDSPLHF	TGTGCCAGCTCACTTTACAGGGTGGACTCACCCCTCCACTTT
-	TRBV7-2	TRBJ1-2	-	CASSPRGSGYTF	TGTGCCAGCAGCCCAAGGGGGTCTGGCTACACCTTC
-	TRBV27	TRBJ1-5	-	CASSWEGNQPQHF	TGTGCCAGCAGTTGGGAGGGCAATCAGCCCCAGCATTTT
-	TRBV19	TRBJ1-5	-	CASTYILTGSNQPQHF	TGTGCCAGTACCTATATTCTCACGGGGAGCAATCAGCCCCAGCATTTT
-	TRBV11-1	TRBJ2-5	few	CASSLRAGRNQETQYF	TGTGCCAGCAGCTTAAGGGCGGGACGGAACCAAGAGACCCAGTACTTC
TRBD1	TRBV18	TRBJ1-5	few	CASSLSTGGSNQPQHF	TGTGCCAGCTCACTAAGCACAGGGGGTAGCAATCAGCCCCAGCATTTT
-	TRBV27	TRBJ1-6	-	CASSKGAHYNSPLHF	TGTGCCAGCAGTAAAGGGGCGCACTATAATTCACCCCTCCACTTT
-	TRBV19	TRBJ1-6	-	CASSLKGDSPLHF	TGTGCCAGTAGTCTGAAGGGGGATTCACCCCTCCACTTT
TRBD1	TRBV6-1	TRBJ2-1	-	CASSEAGFRDRARNEQFF	TGTGCCAGCAGTGAAGCGGGATTCCGGGACAGGGCCCGCAATGAGCAGTTCTTC
-	TRBV12-3/TRBV12-4	TRBJ1-5	-	CASSDGQNQPQHF	TGTGCCAGCAGCGATGGACAGAATCAGCCCCAGCATTTT
-	TRBV12-5	TRBJ2-5	few	CASGLAGSPTQYF	TGTGCTAGTGGTTTGGCAGGCTCCCCGACCCAGTACTTC
-	TRBV11-2	TRBJ1-2	-	CASSLGQNYGYTF	TGTGCCAGCAGCTTAGGGCAGAACTATGGCTACACCTTC
-	TRBV5-1	TRBJ2-3	-	CASSLDPGLSTDTQYF	TGCGCCAGCAGCTTGGATCCGGGGTTGAGCACAGATACGCAGTATTTT
-	TRBV4-1	TRBJ2-2	-	CASSQSGANTGELFF	TGCGCCAGCAGCCAATCAGGGGCGAACACCGGGGAGCTGTTTTTT
-	TRBV12-3/TRBV12-4	TRBJ2-7	-	CASSRYRAEQYF	TGTGCCAGCAGCCGGTATAGAGCCGAGCAGTACTTC
TRBD1	TRBV9	TRBJ2-1	-	CASSVVGGQVNNEQFF	TGTGCCAGCAGCGTAGTAGGTGGACAGGTAAACAATGAGCAGTTCTTC
TRBD1	TRBV6-5	TRBJ1-1	-	CASSLRPGQGTEAFF	TGTGCCAGCAGTTTGCGTCCGGGACAGGGGACTGAAGCTTTCTTT
TRBD2	TRBV6-5	TRBJ2-1	-	CASSLTSGEYNEQFF	TGTGCCAGCAGCTTAACCAGCGGGGAATACAATGAGCAGTTCTTC
-	TRBV5-8	TRBJ2-4	few	CASLFQGPQNIQYF	TGTGCCAGCCTTTTTCAGGGGCCCCAAAACATTCAGTACTTC
TRBD1	TRBV2	TRBJ2-6	-	CASSRGRTGANVLTF	TGTGCCAGCAGCAGGGGGCGGACTGGGGCCAACGTCCTGACTTTC
TRBD1	TRBV5-4	TRBJ2-5	-	CASSSGTVQETQYF	TGTGCCAGCAGCTCAGGGACAGTCCAAGAGACCCAGTACTTC
TRBD1	TRBV30	TRBJ1-2	-	CAWSGQGTYYGYTF	TGTGCCTGGAGTGGACAGGGGACATACTATGGCTACACCTTC
TRBD1	TRBV7-6	TRBJ2-1	-	CASSTYLTGVEQFF	TGTGCCAGCAGCACTTACCTAACAGGGGTTGAGCAGTTCTTC
TRBD1	TRBV5-1	TRBJ1-2	-	CASSLGQGALKGYTF	TGCGCCAGCAGCTTGGGACAGGGGGCTTTGAAGGGCTACACCTTC
-	TRBV18	TRBJ1-1	-	CASSPQTGGQSEAFF	TGTGCCAGCTCACCCCAGACCGGGGGGCAATCCGAAGCTTTCTTT
-	TRBV5-1	TRBJ1-2	-	CASSQGSGYGYTF	TGCGCCAGCAGCCAGGGTTCGGGCTATGGCTACACCTTC
TRBD2	TRBV4-1	TRBJ2-1	-	CASSQGASGGPYNEQFF	TGCGCCAGCAGCCAAGGGGCTAGCGGGGGGCCGTACAATGAGCAGTTCTTC
TRBD1	TRBV29-1	TRBJ1-2	-	CSVRQGLGLDYTF	TGCAGCGTAAGACAGGGGTTAGGTCTCGACTACACCTTC
-	TRBV2	TRBJ1-1	-	CASTRAGSEAFF	TGTGCCAGCACCCGCGCGGGTTCTGAAGCTTTCTTT
-	TRBV7-7	TRBJ2-6	-	CASSSGRAGANVLTF	TGTGCCAGCAGCAGCGGACGGGCTGGGGCCAACGTCCTGACTTTC